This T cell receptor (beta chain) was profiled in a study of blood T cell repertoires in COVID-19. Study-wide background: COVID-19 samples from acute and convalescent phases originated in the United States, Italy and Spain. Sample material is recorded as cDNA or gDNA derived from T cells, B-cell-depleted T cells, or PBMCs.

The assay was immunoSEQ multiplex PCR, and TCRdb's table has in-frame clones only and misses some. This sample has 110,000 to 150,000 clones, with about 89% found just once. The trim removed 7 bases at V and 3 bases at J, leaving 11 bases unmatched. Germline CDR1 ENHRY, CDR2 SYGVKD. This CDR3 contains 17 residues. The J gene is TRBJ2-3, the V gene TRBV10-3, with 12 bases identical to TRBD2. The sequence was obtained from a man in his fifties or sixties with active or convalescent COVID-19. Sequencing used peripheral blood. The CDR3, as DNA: TGTGCCATCAACATAGGACTAGCGGGGATGGGAACAGATACGCAGTATTTT. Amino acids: CAINIGLAGMGTDTQYF.